This entry lists 11 T cell receptor beta chains sequenced from one sample in a study of shared T cell receptors in the human thymus. TCRdb's copy holds only in-frame clones and misses some; the assay was immunoSEQ multiplex PCR. The repertoire holds hundreds of thousands of clones, with 70% to 80% as singletons. The sample also formed part of further work on human thymus T cells.

Sequencing was carried out using thymocytes. The receptors were sampled from a boy under two years old with a congenital heart defect.

This clone was detected only once. This rearrangement joins TRBV29-1 to TRBJ2-7; D might be TRBD2 (6 bases). V was cut by 7 bases and J by 1 base, with 11 bases left in between. Germline V CDR1 and CDR2: SQVTM, ANQGSEA. The CDR3 covers 12 residues. CDR3 protein: CSGGGSSYEQYF. In DNA, the CDR3 is TGCAGCGGTGGGGGGAGTTCCTACGAGCAGTACTTC.

The rearrangement joins TRBV28 to TRBJ1-5; D gene unclear. V was cut by 1 base and J by 2 bases, with 3 bases left in between. CDR1 is MDHEN and CDR2 is SYDVKM in the germline V gene. The length of the CDR3 is 13 residues. Written as DNA, the CDR3 is TGTGCCAGCAGTTTATCTGGCAATCAGCCCCAGCATTTT. Translated: CASSLSGNQPQHF. Filled out from reference TRBV28 and TRBJ1-5, the complete variable domain reads DVKVTQSSRYLVKRTGEKVFLECVQDMDHENMFWYRQDPGLGLRLIYFSYDVKMKEKGDIPEGYSVSREKKERFSLILESASTNQTSMYLCASSLSGNQPQHFGDGTRLSIL.

This chain uses TRBV7-8 with TRBJ2-3; TRBD2 aligns across 15 bases. The V and J ends lost 5 bases and 3 bases, in that order; junction bases with no gene match: 3. The CDR3 has 16 amino acids. The germline V gene encodes CDR1 SGHVS and CDR2 FQNEAQ. CDR3 coding DNA: TGTGCCAGCAGCCCCGGGACTAGCGGGAGGACAGATACGCAGTATTTT. This translates into CASSPGTSGRTDTQYF.

The rearrangement links TRBV10-1 to TRBJ2-7; a possible D gene is TRBD2 (6 bases). The germline gives CDR1 WNHNN, CDR2 SYGVQD (reference sequence). The V end lost 2 bases, the J end lost 7 bases, and 21 bases lay between the germline ends. CDR3 length: 16 amino acids. CDR3 amino acids: CASSEHLGGGRDEQYF. The DNA for the CDR3 is TGCGCCAGCAGTGAGCATCTTGGGGGAGGAAGGGATGAGCAGTACTTC.

This rearrangement joins TRBV7-8 to TRBJ2-5; 7 nucleotides match TRBD2. There are 13 residues in the CDR3. Germline assignment: CDR1 SGHVS and CDR2 FQNEAQ. The J segment lost 6 bases and the V segment lost 7 bases, leaving 8 bases of the junction unmatched. Written as DNA, the CDR3 is TGTGCCAGCACCCTAACTAGCGAAAAGACCCAGTACTTC. Amino acids: CASTLTSEKTQYF.

The genes are TRBV30 and TRBJ2-2; possibly TRBD1 for D (5 bases). The CDR3 loop spans 16 amino acids. V lost 2 bases and J lost 1, with 14 bases in between. The germline CDR1 and CDR2 sequences are GTSNPN and SVGIG (reference sequence). For the CDR3, the DNA is TGTGCCTGGAGTCTAAGCAGGGCAGGGAACACCGGGGAGCTGTTTTTT. This encodes CAWSLSRAGNTGELFF.

The chain recombines TRBV5-5 with TRBJ2-7; D possibly corresponds to TRBD1 (5 bases). Per the germline V gene, CDR1 is SGHKS and CDR2 is YYEKEE (reference sequence). The CDR3 has 15 residues. Between the trimmed V and J ends, which lost 2 bases and 3 bases, there was a span of 15 bases. The CDR3 region has the DNA TGTGCCAGCAGCTTCCTCAGGGCGTCCCTCTACGAGCAGTACTTC. This translates into CASSFLRASLYEQYF.

The chain joins TRBV28 to TRBJ1-5; D gene uncertain. The CDR3 consists of 14 residues. V was clipped by 0 bases and J by 4 bases, with 7 bases between them. The germline gives CDR1 MDHEN, CDR2 SYDVKM. This CDR3 reads CASSLWPGNQPQHF. The CDR3 region has the DNA TGTGCCAGCAGTTTATGGCCGGGGAATCAGCCCCAGCATTTT.

This clone has only a few counts. V usage is TRBV5-8 and J usage is TRBJ2-2; D is ambiguous. The CDR3 extends over 16 amino acids. The germline gives CDR1 SGHTS, CDR2 YDEGEE. Between the trimmed V and J ends, which lost 1 base and 1 base, there was a span of 11 bases. This chain's CDR3 is CASSLKKQQNTGELFF. The DNA for the CDR3 is TGTGCCAGCAGCTTGAAAAAACAGCAGAACACCGGGGAGCTGTTTTTT.

The V gene is TRBV30, the J gene TRBJ2-5; D perhaps matches TRBD1 (5 bases). The assigned J gene may be wrong: the sequence end matches TRBJ2-7 better. Germline values: CDR1 GTSNPN, CDR2 SVGIG (reference sequence). The CDR3 totals 18 residues. CDR3 bases: TGTGCCTGGAGTGTACCCCACACCCAGGGTACTGTCTCCTACGAGCAGTACTTC. It codes for CAWSVPHTQGTVSYEQYF.

The chain is built from TRBV13 and TRBJ2-1; 7 nucleotides align to TRBD1. Looked up from germline, CDR1 is PRHDT and CDR2 is FYEKMQ (reference sequence). The trim removed 5 bases at V and 6 bases at J, leaving 7 bases unmatched. CDR3 length: 14 amino acids. The CDR3 DNA reads as TGTGCCAGCAGCCTCCGGACAGGCCCCAATGAGCAGTTCTTC. Protein sequence: CASSLRTGPNEQFF.